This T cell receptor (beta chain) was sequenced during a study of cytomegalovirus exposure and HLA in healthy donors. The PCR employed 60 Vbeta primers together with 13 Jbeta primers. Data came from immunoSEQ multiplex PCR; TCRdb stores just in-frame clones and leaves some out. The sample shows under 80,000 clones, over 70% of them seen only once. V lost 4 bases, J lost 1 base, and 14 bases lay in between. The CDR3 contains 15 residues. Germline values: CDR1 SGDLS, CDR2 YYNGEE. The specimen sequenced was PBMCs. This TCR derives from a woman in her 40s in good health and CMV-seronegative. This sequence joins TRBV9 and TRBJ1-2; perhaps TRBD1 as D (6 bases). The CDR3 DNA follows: TGTGCCAGCAGCCCGCCGACAGGAGTTAACTATGGCTACACCTTC. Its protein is CASSPPTGVNYGYTF.